This entry lists 14 T cell receptor beta chains sequenced from one sample in a study of CD8 T cells in Susac syndrome. RNA amounts of about 0.5 to 1 ug underwent reverse transcription with random hexamers. MiXCR was run by TCRdb on the immunoSEQ multiplex PCR reads, yielding one entry per CDR3 protein. The data contain around 190,000 distinct CDR3 sequences, around 96% of them singletons. The sequencing input was CD4+ T cells from PBMCs. The receptors here all came from a human donor in good health.

This clonotype was observed a single time. The chain has TRBV29-1 and TRBJ1-4; no clear D. Trimming stripped 4 bases from V and 7 bases from J, with 7 bases between. In germline, CDR1 is SQVTM, CDR2 ANQGSEA. The length of the CDR3 is 11 residues. CDR3 bases: TGCAGCGTTGGTACTCGTGAAAAACTGTTTTTT. The encoded protein is CSVGTREKLFF. Full variable domain (outside the CDR3, taken from reference TRBV29-1 and TRBJ1-4): SAVISQKPSRDICQRGTSLTIQCQVDSQVTMMFWYRQQPGQSLTLIATANQGSEATYESGFVIDKFPISRPNLTFSTLTVSNMSPEDSSIYLCSVGTREKLFFGSGTQLSVL.

This clonotype was seen only a few times. J is TRBJ1-1 and V is TRBV3-1, with unresolved D. Trimming removed 1 base from V and 2 bases from J, with 5 bases in between. Germline CDR1 and CDR2: LGHDT and YNNKEL (reference sequence). This CDR3 is 13 amino acids long. The chain's CDR3 is CASSQGGNTEAFF. DNA of the CDR3: TGTGCCAGCAGCCAAGGGGGAAACACTGAAGCTTTCTTT.

V usage is TRBV28 and J usage is TRBJ2-1; possible D gene TRBD1, 5 bases. The CDR3 totals 15 residues. V was pared by 7 bases and J by 3 bases, with 16 bases between. Germline CDR1 MDHEN, CDR2 SYDVKM. CDR3 coding DNA: TGTGCCAGCATCACAGGCTCTCCCCTCTACAATGAGCAGTTCTTC. Translation: CASITGSPLYNEQFF.

The rearrangement links TRBV29-1 to TRBJ2-1; possibly TRBD2 for D (6 bases). The CDR3 runs to 13 residues. Per germline, CDR1 SQVTM and CDR2 ANQGSEA. V lost 7 bases to trimming and J lost 1 base, with 11 bases between them. CDR3 sequence reads: CSALGSSYNEQFF. In nucleotides, the CDR3 is TGCAGCGCCCTCGGGAGTTCCTACAATGAGCAGTTCTTC.

The rearrangement links TRBV7-9 to TRBJ2-7; no firm D call. V shed 1 base and J shed 1 base, with 5 bases lying between them. The germline V gene encodes CDR1 SEHNR and CDR2 FQNEAQ (reference sequence). CDR3 length equals 13 residues. The CDR3 sequence: CASSLVLSYEQYF. In DNA, the CDR3 is TGTGCCAGCAGCTTAGTTCTTTCCTACGAGCAGTACTTC.

The CDR3 DNA follows: TGTGCCAGCACGGGACAGGGCTATGGCTACACCTTC. This translates into CASTGQGYGYTF. The genes are TRBV6-2 or TRBV6-3 and TRBJ1-2; 9 nucleotides line up with TRBD1. J was trimmed by 4 bases and V by 7 bases; bases with no gene match: 1. The germline gives CDR1 MNHEY, CDR2 SVGEGT. The CDR3 spans 12 residues.

V gene TRBV7-9 combines with J gene TRBJ1-2, with TRBD1 matching over 8 bases. The trim removed 5 bases at V and 5 bases at J, leaving 7 bases unmatched. The germline CDR1 and CDR2 sequences are SEHNR and FQNEAQ (reference sequence). The CDR3 is made up of 14 amino acids. The CDR3 sequence is CASSRQGASYGYTF. In DNA form, the CDR3 reads TGTGCCAGCAGCAGGCAGGGGGCGTCATATGGCTACACCTTC.

The rearrangement links TRBV20-1 to TRBJ2-1; no clear D gene. The germline CDR1 and CDR2 sequences are DFQATT and SNEGSKA (reference sequence). The CDR3 totals 12 residues. V was trimmed by 6 bases and J by 9 bases, leaving 15 bases between them. The CDR3: CSALGREREQFF. DNA for the CDR3: TGCAGTGCCTTAGGCCGAGAGCGTGAGCAGTTCTTC.

The chain joins TRBV23-1 to TRBJ2-4; a possible D gene is TRBD2 (5 bases). TRBV23-1 counts as an open reading frame of uncertain function. The CDR3 contains 12 residues. V lost 10 bases and J lost 8, with 15 bases in between. CDR3 sequence reads: CATRSGKDIQYF. The CDR3 nucleotides are TGCGCCACCAGGTCGGGGAAGGACATTCAGTACTTC.

The chain is built from TRBV18 and TRBJ2-4; D gene uncertain. The germline CDR1 and CDR2 sequences are KGHSH and LQKENI. The V gene lost 3 bases and the J gene lost 3 bases, with 12 bases spanning the gap. The CDR3 length is 15 residues. The CDR3 nucleotides are TGTGCCAGCTCACCGAGCCATTCTAGCAAAAACATTCAGTACTTC. The encoded protein is CASSPSHSSKNIQYF. The full variable domain, with the rest looked up from reference TRBV18 and TRBJ2-4, is NAGVMQNPRHLVRRRGQEARLRCSPMKGHSHVYWYRQLPEEGLKFMVYLQKENIIDESGMPKERFSAEFPKEGPSILRIQQVVRGDSAAYFCASSPSHSSKNIQYFGAGTRLSVL.

The rearrangement links TRBV18 to TRBJ2-3; D remains ambiguous. V was shortened by 6 bases and J by 4 bases, with 17 bases between the two germline ends. There are 15 residues in the CDR3. Germline CDR1 KGHSH, CDR2 LQKENI. The CDR3 DNA is TGTGCCAGCTCCCTCGACGCCTCCCATGCAGATACGCAGTATTTT. It specifies CASSLDASHADTQYF.

This clonotype was recorded only once. The chain employs TRBV7-9 and TRBJ2-7, with 11 positions matching TRBD2. The CDR3 is made up of 15 amino acids. The germline CDR1 and CDR2 sequences are SEHNR and FQNEAQ (reference sequence). V trimming: 0 bases; J trimming: 5 bases; junction bases outside the gene matches: 3. The CDR3 nucleotides are TGTGCCAGCAGCTTAGCCGCTAGCGGGAGGAACGAGCAGTACTTC. This sequence encodes CASSLAASGRNEQYF.

V and J are TRBV29-1 and TRBJ1-3; 9 bases agree with TRBD1. The germline V gene encodes CDR1 SQVTM and CDR2 ANQGSEA. There are 14 residues in the CDR3. Germline trimming cut 7 bases from V and 1 base from J; bases unmatched to any gene: 5. CDR3 in amino acids: CSAWDRASGNTIYF. The CDR3 nucleotides read TGCAGCGCTTGGGACAGGGCGTCTGGAAACACCATATATTTT.

V usage is TRBV6-5 and J usage is TRBJ2-7; 7 bases are shared with TRBD1. Germline V gene data show CDR1 as MNHEY and CDR2 as SVGAGI. The CDR3 totals 14 residues. V lost 6 bases, J lost 2 bases, and 7 bases stayed unmatched. CDR3 DNA: TGTGCCAGCAGGACGACAGGGTTCCCCTACGAGCAGTACTTC. This codes for CASRTTGFPYEQYF.